Following are 13 T cell receptor beta chains from one sample sequenced in a study of blood T cell repertoires in COVID-19. Clones were read by immunoSEQ multiplex PCR, and TCRdb kept only the in-frame ones, dropping some. The sample shows around 150,000 clones, around four fifths of them seen only once. The sample taken for sequencing was PBMCs or T cells enriched from blood (not recorded which). These receptors were taken from a man in his forties or fifties who had recovered from COVID-19.

This chain joins TRBV6-1 and TRBJ2-1, with 11 bases fitting TRBD2. Germline CDR1 reads MNHNS; CDR2 reads SASEGT. The trim removed 4 bases at V and 4 bases at J, leaving 12 bases unmatched. This CDR3 is built from 18 residues. The CDR3 DNA sequence: TGTGCCAGCAGTGTCCGGGTAGGGCTAGCGGGGGGATACAATGAGCAGTTCTTC. Protein: CASSVRVGLAGGYNEQFF.

The V and J genes are TRBV19 and TRBJ2-1; D perhaps matches TRBD1 (6 bases). The CDR3 loop spans 13 amino acids. V was pared by 2 bases and J by 8 bases, with 10 bases between. Looked up from germline, CDR1 is LNHDA and CDR2 is SQIVND (reference sequence). CDR3 sequence reads: CASSIQQGYEQFF. The CDR3 DNA sequence: TGTGCCAGTAGTATACAACAGGGCTATGAGCAGTTCTTC.

The rearrangement uses TRBV13 and TRBJ1-2; D perhaps matches TRBD1 (5 bases). Trimming removed 2 bases at V and 6 bases at J, with 19 bases between. The germline V gene encodes CDR1 PRHDT and CDR2 FYEKMQ (reference sequence). CDR3 length equals 16 residues. Written as DNA, the CDR3 is TGTGCCAGCAGCTTAAGCACAGGCCGAAAATATCATGGCTACACCTTC. Its translation: CASSLSTGRKYHGYTF.

The chain is built from TRBV27 and TRBJ1-4; 7 bases agree with TRBD1. CDR1 is MNHEY, CDR2 SMNVEV, per germline (reference sequence). The V segment lost 6 bases and the J segment 6 bases; nucleotides outside the gene matches: 7. The CDR3 is 14 residues long. This chain's CDR3 is CASRQTGKYEKLFF. The CDR3 DNA sequence: TGTGCCAGCAGGCAGACAGGGAAGTATGAAAAACTGTTTTTT.

The chain joins TRBV15 to TRBJ2-3; TRBD2 matches 9 bases. The CDR3 is made up of 16 amino acids. V shed 1 base, J shed 0 bases, and the junction held 2 bases outside the gene matches. Germline V gives CDR1 LNHNV, CDR2 YYDKDF (reference sequence). In DNA form, the CDR3 reads TGTGCCACCAGCAGAGGTAGCGGGAGTAGCACAGATACGCAGTATTTT. It translates to CATSRGSGSSTDTQYF.

CDR3 sequence: CASSYPDRGRAGELFF. In nucleotides, the CDR3 is TGTGCCAGCAGTTACCCGGACAGGGGTCGGGCCGGGGAGCTGTTTTTT. The chain combines TRBV6-2 or TRBV6-3 with TRBJ2-2; 9 bases fit TRBD1. From germline, CDR1 is MNHEY and CDR2 SVGEGT. Germline trimming cut 2 bases from V and 6 bases from J; bases unmatched to any gene: 7. This CDR3 is 16 amino acids long.

The V and J genes are TRBV18 and TRBJ1-6; tentatively, D is TRBD1 (5 bases). CDR3 length: 17 residues. V was pared by 6 bases and J by 0 bases, with 15 bases between. Germline V gene data show CDR1 as KGHSH and CDR2 as LQKENI. CDR3 protein: CASSPQGRSSYNSPLHF. In DNA form, the CDR3 reads TGTGCCAGCTCCCCCCAGGGAAGGAGCTCCTATAATTCACCCCTCCACTTT.

The genes are TRBV7-8 and TRBJ1-5; D not certain. Germline loops: CDR1 SGHVS, CDR2 FQNEAQ. V was shortened by 2 bases and J by 9 bases, with 17 bases between the two germline ends. The length of the CDR3 is 15 residues. The CDR3 loop reads CASSLNGSPMGPQHF. The DNA of the CDR3 is TGTGCCAGCAGCTTAAACGGGTCCCCTATGGGGCCCCAGCATTTT.

The gene calls are TRBV27 and TRBJ1-6; TRBD1 aligns across 7 bases. The CDR3 consists of 14 residues. The V segment lost 6 bases and the J segment 2 bases; nucleotides outside the gene matches: 1. Germline V gene sequence: CDR1 MNHEY, CDR2 SMNVEV (reference sequence). The DNA of the CDR3 is TGTGCCAGCAGCGACAGGGCCTATAATTCACCCCTCCACTTT. This translates into CASSDRAYNSPLHF.

CDR3 sequence reads: CASSYSPARGNGYTF. In nucleotides, the CDR3 is TGTGCCAGCAGTTACTCCCCCGCGAGAGGGAATGGCTACACCTTC. This chain links TRBV6-7 with TRBJ1-2; D unresolved. TRBV6-7 is an ORF, and what it does is uncertain. There are 15 residues in the CDR3. Trimming shortened V by 0 bases and J by 6 bases, and 14 bases separated the two germline ends.

J is TRBJ1-5 and V is TRBV3-1 (or the pseudogene TRBV3-2), with D unclear. The germline V gene encodes CDR1 LGHDT and CDR2 YNNKEL (reference sequence). The V and J ends lost 0 bases and 6 bases respectively, with 9 bases between them. The CDR3 has 14 amino acids. CDR3 in DNA: TGTGCCAGCAGCCAAGATTTGGTGGCTCAGCCCCAGCATTTT. This codes for CASSQDLVAQPQHF.

The chain links TRBV5-4 to TRBJ2-1, with a weak D call TRBD2 (6 bases). Trimming took off 0 bases at V and 7 bases at J, with 17 bases between the two ends. The CDR3 covers 16 residues. Germline V gives CDR1 SGHNT, CDR2 YYREEE (reference sequence). This CDR3 reads CASSLGLRTTWNEQFF. Written as DNA, the CDR3 is TGTGCCAGCAGCTTGGGACTTAGGACTACTTGGAATGAGCAGTTCTTC.

The chain combines TRBV3-1 (or the pseudogene TRBV3-2) with TRBJ1-2; perhaps TRBD1 as D (6 bases). From germline, CDR1 is LGHDT and CDR2 YNNKEL (reference sequence). The length of the CDR3 is 15 residues. V lost 1 base and J lost 6, with 15 bases in between. CDR3 coding DNA: TGTGCCAGCAGCCAAGGGTTAGCAGGGGTCGATGGCTACACCTTC. Translating gives CASSQGLAGVDGYTF.